This T cell receptor (beta chain) was recorded in a study of a mutant IDH1 vaccine in newly diagnosed glioma. Across the study: Before enrollment, the patients had been treated with radiotherapy alone, temozolomide alone, or both together. Most of them had received both. General study findings and limits: Most patients, approximately 93%, showed vaccine-induced immune responses. Pseudoprogression appeared independent of alterations in top peripheral clonotypes.

Noted time point: week 23, last vaccination. A single vaccine dose contained 300 ug of mutant IDH1 20-mer peptide, and topical imiquimod was used with it. Sequencing used immunoSEQ multiplex PCR; TCRdb keeps in-frame clones, though not all of them. The table shows tens of thousands of clones, with around 76% occurring only once. As regards this clone: What it binds is not known.

Here the sequenced sample was PBMCs, taken from a glioma patient whose treatment included an IDH1 peptide vaccine. This TCR was sampled from a man over 45 with glioma.

The chain's CDR3 is CASSPRAGGVGQRVTEAFF. The DNA of the CDR3 is TGTGCCAGCAGCCCTAGGGCGGGTGGAGTAGGGCAAAGAGTGACTGAAGCTTTCTTT. The chain is built from TRBV4-2 and TRBJ1-1; no definite D call. The CDR3 extends over 19 amino acids. CDR1 and CDR2 from the germline V gene are LGHNA and YNFKEQ. V lost 4 bases and J 5 bases, leaving 29 bases between the germline ends.